The rows below give T cell receptor beta chains drawn from one sample of a study of blood T cell repertoires in COVID-19. TCRdb's copy holds only in-frame clones and misses some; the assay was immunoSEQ multiplex PCR. The data show fewer than 90,000 clones, about 80% seen once. Material for sequencing was peripheral blood. The receptors here all came from a man aged 50-60 years with acute or convalescent COVID-19. Both conserved end residues are part of each CDR3. Each record gives: CDR3 protein, CDR3 DNA, CDR3 length, D gene, clone size, J gene, V gene. The D gene is left open where the match is weak. The size of a clone is reported for some rows only, either as once, few or many, or as a class for expanded clones.

cdr3_aa: CASGAGRATYEQYF; cdr3_nt: TGTGCCAGCGGTGCCGGGCGGGCCACCTACGAGCAGTACTTC; cdr3_length: 14; d_call: NA; clone_size: NA; j_call: TRBJ2-7; v_call: TRBV28
cdr3_aa: CASSRDRDYEQYF; cdr3_nt: TGCGCCAGCAGTCGAGACAGAGACTACGAGCAGTACTTC; cdr3_length: 13; d_call: NA; clone_size: NA; j_call: TRBJ2-7; v_call: TRBV4-3
cdr3_aa: CASSLVSRNTGELFF; cdr3_nt: TGTGCCAGCAGCTTGGTGTCGAGAAACACCGGGGAGCTGTTTTTT; cdr3_length: 15; d_call: NA; clone_size: NA; j_call: TRBJ2-2; v_call: TRBV5-6
cdr3_aa: CASTGPGGTDYGYTF; cdr3_nt: TGTGCCAGCACCGGACCGGGGGGCACTGACTATGGCTACACCTTC; cdr3_length: 15; d_call: NA; clone_size: NA; j_call: TRBJ1-2; v_call: TRBV21-1
cdr3_aa: CASSLRVEGEQYF; cdr3_nt: TGTGCCAGCTCACTACGCGTGGAGGGTGAGCAGTACTTC; cdr3_length: 13; d_call: NA; clone_size: NA; j_call: TRBJ2-7; v_call: TRBV18
cdr3_aa: CASSSPSLGRRYGYTF; cdr3_nt: TGTGCCAGTAGTTCACCCTCCTTGGGCCGGCGCTATGGCTACACCTTC; cdr3_length: 16; d_call: NA; clone_size: NA; j_call: TRBJ1-2; v_call: TRBV19
cdr3_aa: CASSPRGAVNSPLHF; cdr3_nt: TGTGCCAGCAGTCCCCGGGGGGCTGTGAATTCACCCCTCCACTTT; cdr3_length: 15; d_call: NA; clone_size: NA; j_call: TRBJ1-6; v_call: TRBV28
cdr3_aa: CASSPPGSNNEQFF; cdr3_nt: TGTGCCAGCAGTCCACCGGGATCCAACAATGAGCAGTTCTTC; cdr3_length: 14; d_call: NA; clone_size: NA; j_call: TRBJ2-1; v_call: TRBV6-2/TRBV6-3
cdr3_aa: CASSQGARGYGYTF; cdr3_nt: TGTGCCAGCAGCCAAGGGGCCAGGGGCTATGGCTACACCTTC; cdr3_length: 14; d_call: NA; clone_size: NA; j_call: TRBJ1-2; v_call: TRBV3-1/TRBV3-2
cdr3_aa: CASGLSQGAISYGYTF; cdr3_nt: TGTGCTAGTGGTTTGTCTCAGGGGGCGATCAGCTATGGCTACACCTTC; cdr3_length: 16; d_call: TRBD1; clone_size: NA; j_call: TRBJ1-2; v_call: TRBV12-5
cdr3_aa: CASRSTGLNTGELFF; cdr3_nt: TGTGCCAGCAGATCGACAGGGCTAAACACCGGGGAGCTGTTTTTT; cdr3_length: 15; d_call: TRBD1; clone_size: NA; j_call: TRBJ2-2; v_call: TRBV6-5
cdr3_aa: CAWSVEGASGYTF; cdr3_nt: TGTGCCTGGAGTGTTGAGGGGGCAAGTGGCTACACCTTC; cdr3_length: 13; d_call: TRBD1; clone_size: NA; j_call: TRBJ1-2; v_call: TRBV30
cdr3_aa: CASPALGTGSVYGYTF; cdr3_nt: TGTGCCAGCCCAGCTTTGGGGACAGGGTCGGTCTATGGCTACACCTTC; cdr3_length: 16; d_call: TRBD1; clone_size: NA; j_call: TRBJ1-2; v_call: TRBV7-9
cdr3_aa: CASSTGGNAEAFF; cdr3_nt: TGTGCCAGTAGTACGGGGGGGAACGCTGAAGCTTTCTTT; cdr3_length: 13; d_call: NA; clone_size: NA; j_call: TRBJ1-1; v_call: TRBV19
cdr3_aa: CATSSRTGGVDEQFF; cdr3_nt: TGTGCCACCAGCAGTCGTACAGGGGGGGTTGATGAGCAGTTCTTC; cdr3_length: 15; d_call: NA; clone_size: few; j_call: TRBJ2-1; v_call: TRBV15
cdr3_aa: CASSLDRGNYGYTF; cdr3_nt: TGCGCCAGCAGCTTGGACAGGGGGAACTATGGCTACACCTTC; cdr3_length: 14; d_call: TRBD1; clone_size: NA; j_call: TRBJ1-2; v_call: TRBV5-1
cdr3_aa: CASSSTTGGEAFF; cdr3_nt: TGTGCCAGCAGCTCGACGACAGGGGGGGAAGCTTTCTTT; cdr3_length: 13; d_call: TRBD1; clone_size: NA; j_call: TRBJ1-1; v_call: TRBV7-9
cdr3_aa: CASSPELAKNTEAFF; cdr3_nt: TGTGCCAGCTCACCAGAGCTCGCCAAGAACACTGAAGCTTTCTTT; cdr3_length: 15; d_call: NA; clone_size: NA; j_call: TRBJ1-1; v_call: TRBV18
cdr3_aa: CASSYQLDRGESPLHF; cdr3_nt: TGTGCCAGCAGTTACCAATTGGACAGGGGAGAATCACCCCTCCACTTT; cdr3_length: 16; d_call: TRBD1; clone_size: NA; j_call: TRBJ1-6; v_call: TRBV6-5
cdr3_aa: CASSRAPNSYNEQFF; cdr3_nt: TGTGCCAGCAGCCGGGCCCCTAACTCCTACAATGAGCAGTTCTTC; cdr3_length: 15; d_call: NA; clone_size: NA; j_call: TRBJ2-1; v_call: TRBV4-2
cdr3_aa: CASSPTGGYEQYF; cdr3_nt: TGTGCCAGCAGCCCGACCGGGGGCTACGAGCAGTACTTC; cdr3_length: 13; d_call: NA; clone_size: NA; j_call: TRBJ2-7; v_call: TRBV7-9
cdr3_aa: CASSGDSHSPLHF; cdr3_nt: TGTGCCAGCAGTGGGGACAGTCATTCACCCCTCCACTTT; cdr3_length: 13; d_call: TRBD1; clone_size: NA; j_call: TRBJ1-6; v_call: TRBV2
cdr3_aa: CASRRDNSYNSPLHF; cdr3_nt: TGTGCCAGCAGAAGGGACAACTCCTATAATTCACCCCTCCACTTT; cdr3_length: 15; d_call: NA; clone_size: NA; j_call: TRBJ1-6; v_call: TRBV6-5
cdr3_aa: CASSFQGARANEAFF; cdr3_nt: TGTGCCAGCAGTTTTCAGGGGGCGCGGGCGAATGAAGCTTTCTTT; cdr3_length: 15; d_call: TRBD1; clone_size: NA; j_call: TRBJ1-1; v_call: TRBV27
cdr3_aa: CASSLPGGTQYF; cdr3_nt: TGTGCCAGCAGCCTCCCGGGGGGGACCCAGTACTTC; cdr3_length: 12; d_call: TRBD2; clone_size: NA; j_call: TRBJ2-5; v_call: TRBV12-3/TRBV12-4
cdr3_aa: CASSQVMGQGNYGYTF; cdr3_nt: TGTGCCAGCAGCCAAGTAATGGGGCAGGGGAACTATGGCTACACCTTC; cdr3_length: 16; d_call: NA; clone_size: NA; j_call: TRBJ1-2; v_call: TRBV4-2
cdr3_aa: CAISESYDQPQHF; cdr3_nt: TGTGCCATCAGTGAGTCGTATGATCAGCCCCAGCATTTT; cdr3_length: 13; d_call: NA; clone_size: NA; j_call: TRBJ1-5; v_call: TRBV10-3
cdr3_aa: CASSLERGNRGYTF; cdr3_nt: TGTGCCAGCAGCTTAGAAAGGGGCAATCGTGGCTACACCTTC; cdr3_length: 14; d_call: NA; clone_size: NA; j_call: TRBJ1-2; v_call: TRBV7-2
cdr3_aa: CAITADRGQPQHF; cdr3_nt: TGTGCCATCACCGCGGACAGGGGCCAGCCCCAGCATTTT; cdr3_length: 13; d_call: TRBD1; clone_size: few; j_call: TRBJ1-5; v_call: TRBV10-3
cdr3_aa: CASRLRGGADTQYF; cdr3_nt: TGTGCCAGCAGACTAAGGGGAGGGGCAGATACGCAGTATTTT; cdr3_length: 14; d_call: TRBD2; clone_size: NA; j_call: TRBJ2-3; v_call: TRBV27
cdr3_aa: CASSRDFNSYGYTF; cdr3_nt: TGTGCCAGCAGTAGGGACTTCAACTCCTATGGCTACACCTTC; cdr3_length: 14; d_call: NA; clone_size: NA; j_call: TRBJ1-2; v_call: TRBV6-4